This TCR beta chain was sequenced during a study of molecular identifiers for immune sequencing clone quantification. As concerns this clonotype: Its antigen is as yet unknown.

Trimming removed 3 bases at V and 7 bases at J, with 10 bases between. The CDR3 is 13 amino acids. CDR1 is SNHLY, CDR2 FYNNEI, per germline. Study outcomes and limitations: Clones above 20 RNA copies contained over 98% of effector molecules and under 1% of naive molecules.

TCRdb recomputed calls from the PCR reads with MiXCR, one row per CDR3 protein. The table shows about 510,000 distinct CDR3 sequences, with around 23% occurring only once. The specimen sequenced was naive CD8+ T cells from blood, with Jurkat cell RNA spiked in. Sample subset: FACS-sorted CD8+CD4-CCR7+CD45RA+ naive T cells. The chain employs TRBV2 and TRBJ1-5; no reliable D call. This TCR derives from a human donor in good health. Some libraries in this study had Jurkat cell RNA spiked in. CDR3 loop: CASSDRVGQPQHF. CDR3 sequence (DNA): TGTGCCAGCAGTGATAGGGTGGGGCAGCCCCAGCATTTT. Using reference TRBV2 and TRBJ1-5 for the parts outside the CDR3, the full variable domain is EPEVTQTPSHQVTQMGQEVILRCVPISNHLYFYWYRQILGQKVEFLVSFYNNEISEKSEIFDDQFSVERPDGSNFTLKIRSTKLEDSAMYFCASSDRVGQPQHFGDGTRLSIL.